This TCR beta chain was captured by sequencing in a study of PD-1 blockade in classical Hodgkin lymphoma. Notes on the study in general: The drivers behind the repertoire differences, possibly disease activity or prior therapy, remain undefined.

The CDR3 runs 13 residues. In germline, CDR1 is ENHRY, CDR2 SYGVKD. Trimming left V 7 bases short and J 5 bases short, with 12 bases between. Documented time point: newly diagnosed, previously untreated cHL patient sample. Through magnetic negative selection, CD8+ T cells were separated from PBMCs that had been thawed. Untreated, newly diagnosed classical Hodgkin lymphoma PBMCs served for comparison. Method: immunoSEQ multiplex PCR; TCRdb's copy keeps in-frame clones and lacks some. Of about 9,300 clones listed, more than 85% were seen once; the top ten hold approximately 8.4%. This clone appeared a single time. Its cognate antigen is unknown.

The chain links TRBV10-3 to TRBJ2-1; D is uncertain. This TCR was sampled from a human donor with classical Hodgkin lymphoma. Sequencing used CD8+ T cells from blood. CDR3 protein: CAIMAPPDNEQFF. CDR3 nucleotides: TGTGCCATCATGGCGCCACCGGACAATGAGCAGTTCTTC.